This T cell receptor beta chain was profiled in a study of blood T cells in healthy people across ages. The people who gave samples were healthy Caucasians from Russia, aged roughly 6 to 100. Each donor had ten milliliters of peripheral blood drawn. Samples each yielded at least 5 micrograms of total RNA. Through a sample-barcoded 5' primer and a J-beta primer mix, a second PCR was run for roughly 6 to 11 cycles. Each single sample gave us at least 2.5 million CDR3-containing paired-end reads. MiXCR, applied by TCRdb to the 5' RACE reads, yields one record per CDR3 protein. The data show 650,000 or so distinct CDR3 sequences, around 52% seen once. CDR3 length equals 13 residues. The J segment lost 6 bases and the V segment lost 5 bases, leaving 5 bases of the junction unmatched. Germline V gene data show CDR1 as SGHTA and CDR2 as FQGNSA.

The TCR sequence derives from a woman aged 80 or over in good health. Material for sequencing was blood. The chain couples TRBV7-2 to TRBJ1-2; TRBD1 agrees at 8 bases. This CDR3 reads CASSPQGVHGYTF. Here the CDR3 DNA reads TGTGCCAGCAGCCCACAGGGGGTCCATGGCTACACCTTC.